What follows is one TCR beta chain and its context. These data originate in a study of blood T cell repertoires in COVID-19. Here immunoSEQ multiplex PCR was the method, and the copy in TCRdb shows in-frame clones only, minus some. Of over 200,000 clones listed, around 85% are singletons. The CDR3 length is 14 residues. The germline V gene has CDR1 LGHNA and CDR2 YSLEER. V dropped 0 bases and J dropped 4 bases, with 9 bases sitting between them. The clonotype originates from a woman between 50 and 59 years old in a cohort exposed to, infected with or recovered from COVID-19 (not recorded which). The rearrangement joins TRBV4-3 to TRBJ1-2; D is undetermined. Source material: PBMCs or T cells enriched from blood (not recorded which). The CDR3 loop is CASSQDPEAYGYTF. The CDR3 region has the DNA TGCGCCAGCAGCCAAGACCCCGAGGCCTATGGCTACACCTTC.